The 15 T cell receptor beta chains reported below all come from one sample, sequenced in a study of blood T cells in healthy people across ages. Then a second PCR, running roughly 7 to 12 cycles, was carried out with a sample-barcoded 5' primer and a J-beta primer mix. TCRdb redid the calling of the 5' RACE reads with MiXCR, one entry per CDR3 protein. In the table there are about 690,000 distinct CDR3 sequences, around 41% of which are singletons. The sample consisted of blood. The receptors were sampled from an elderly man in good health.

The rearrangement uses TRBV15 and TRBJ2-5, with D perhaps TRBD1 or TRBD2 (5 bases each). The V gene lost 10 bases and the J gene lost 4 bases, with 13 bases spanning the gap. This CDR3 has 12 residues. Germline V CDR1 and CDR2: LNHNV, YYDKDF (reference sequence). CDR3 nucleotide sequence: TGTGCCAGGGGGAGATGGTTAGAGACCCAGTACTTC. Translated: CARGRWLETQYF.

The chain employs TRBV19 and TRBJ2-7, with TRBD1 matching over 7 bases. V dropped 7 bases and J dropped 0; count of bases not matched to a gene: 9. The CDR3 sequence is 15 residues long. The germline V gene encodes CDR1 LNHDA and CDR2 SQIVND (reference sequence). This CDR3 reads CASNPGTASSYEQYF. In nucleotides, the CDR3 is TGTGCCAGTAACCCAGGGACAGCGAGCTCCTACGAGCAGTACTTC.

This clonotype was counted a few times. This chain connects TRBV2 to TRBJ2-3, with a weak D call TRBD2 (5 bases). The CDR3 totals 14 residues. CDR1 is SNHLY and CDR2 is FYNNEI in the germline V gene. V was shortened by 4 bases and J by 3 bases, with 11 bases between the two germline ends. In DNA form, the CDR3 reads TGTGCCAGCAGTGCGGGAAAGACGACAGATACGCAGTATTTT. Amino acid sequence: CASSAGKTTDTQYF. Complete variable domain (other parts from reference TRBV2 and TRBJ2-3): EPEVTQTPSHQVTQMGQEVILRCVPISNHLYFYWYRQILGQKVEFLVSFYNNEISEKSEIFDDQFSVERPDGSNFTLKIRSTKLEDSAMYFCASSAGKTTDTQYFGPGTRLTVL.

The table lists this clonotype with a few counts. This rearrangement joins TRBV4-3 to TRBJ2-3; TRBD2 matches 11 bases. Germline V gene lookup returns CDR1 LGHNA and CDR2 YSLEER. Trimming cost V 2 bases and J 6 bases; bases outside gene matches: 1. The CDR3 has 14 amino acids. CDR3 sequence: CASSQSSGRDTQYF. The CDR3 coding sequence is TGCGCCAGCAGCCAATCTAGCGGGAGGGATACGCAGTATTTT.

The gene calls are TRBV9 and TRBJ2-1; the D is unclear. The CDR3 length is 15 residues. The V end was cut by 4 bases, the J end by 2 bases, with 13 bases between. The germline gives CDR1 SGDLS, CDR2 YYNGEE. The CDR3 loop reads CASSPLAGTYNEQFF. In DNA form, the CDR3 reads TGTGCCAGCAGCCCCCTCGCCGGAACCTACAATGAGCAGTTCTTC.

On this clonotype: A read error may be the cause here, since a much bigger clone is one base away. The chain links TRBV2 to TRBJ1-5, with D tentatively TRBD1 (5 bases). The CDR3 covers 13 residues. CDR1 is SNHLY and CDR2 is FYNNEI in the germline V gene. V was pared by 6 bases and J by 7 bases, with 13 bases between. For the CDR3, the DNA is TGTGCCAGCAGGCTGCAGGAGGGGCAGCCCCAGCATTTT. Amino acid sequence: CASRLQEGQPQHF. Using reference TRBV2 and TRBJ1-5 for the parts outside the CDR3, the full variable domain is EPEVTQTPSHQVTQMGQEVILRCVPISNHLYFYWYRQILGQKVEFLVSFYNNEISEKSEIFDDQFSVERPDGSNFTLKIRSTKLEDSAMYFCASRLQEGQPQHFGDGTRLSIL.

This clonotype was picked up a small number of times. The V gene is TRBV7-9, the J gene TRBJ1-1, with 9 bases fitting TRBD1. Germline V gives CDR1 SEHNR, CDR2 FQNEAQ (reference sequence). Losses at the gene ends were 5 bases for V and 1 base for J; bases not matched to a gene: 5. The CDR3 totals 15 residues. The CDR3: CASSIGTGPNTEAFF. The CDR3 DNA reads TGTGCCAGCAGCATAGGGACAGGGCCGAACACTGAAGCTTTCTTT.

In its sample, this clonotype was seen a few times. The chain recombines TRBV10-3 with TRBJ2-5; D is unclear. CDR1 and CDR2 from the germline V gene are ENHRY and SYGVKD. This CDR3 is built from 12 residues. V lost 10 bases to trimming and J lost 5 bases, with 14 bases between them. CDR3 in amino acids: CATKSIQETQYF. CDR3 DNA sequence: TGTGCCACTAAGAGCATTCAGGAGACCCAGTACTTC.

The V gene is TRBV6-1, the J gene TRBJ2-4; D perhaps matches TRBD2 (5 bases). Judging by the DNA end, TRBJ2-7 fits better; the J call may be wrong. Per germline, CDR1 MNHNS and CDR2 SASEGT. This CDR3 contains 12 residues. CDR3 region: CASSSGVYEQYF. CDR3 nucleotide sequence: TGTGCCAGCAGTTCCGGGGTTTACGAGCAGTACTTC.

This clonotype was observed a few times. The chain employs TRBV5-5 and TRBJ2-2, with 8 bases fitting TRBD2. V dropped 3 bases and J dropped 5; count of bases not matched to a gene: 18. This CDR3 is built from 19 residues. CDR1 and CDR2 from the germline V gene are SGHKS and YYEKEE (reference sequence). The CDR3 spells CASSSAWVTGGPLTGELFF. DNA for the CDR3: TGTGCCAGCAGCTCCGCCTGGGTGACGGGGGGGCCTTTAACCGGGGAGCTGTTTTTT.

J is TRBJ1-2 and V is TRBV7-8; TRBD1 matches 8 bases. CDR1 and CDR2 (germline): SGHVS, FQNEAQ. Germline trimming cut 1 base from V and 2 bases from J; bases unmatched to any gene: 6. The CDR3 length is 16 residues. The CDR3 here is CASSLGDRSSNYGYTF. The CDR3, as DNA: TGTGCCAGCAGCTTAGGGGACAGGAGTTCCAACTATGGCTACACCTTC.

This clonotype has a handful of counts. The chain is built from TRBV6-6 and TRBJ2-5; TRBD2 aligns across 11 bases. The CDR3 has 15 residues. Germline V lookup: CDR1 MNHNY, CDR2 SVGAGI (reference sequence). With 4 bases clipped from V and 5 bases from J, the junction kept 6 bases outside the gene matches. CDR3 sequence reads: CASSLIAGGMETQYF. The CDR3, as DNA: TGTGCCAGCAGTTTAATAGCGGGAGGGATGGAGACCCAGTACTTC.

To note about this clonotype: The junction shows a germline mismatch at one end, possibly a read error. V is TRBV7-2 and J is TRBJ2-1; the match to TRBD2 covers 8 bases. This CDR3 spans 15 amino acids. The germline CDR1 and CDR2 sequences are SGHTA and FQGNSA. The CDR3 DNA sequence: TGTGCCAGCAGCCCTCGGAGCGGGAGTTACATTGAGCAGTTCTTC. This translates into CASSPRSGSYIEQFF. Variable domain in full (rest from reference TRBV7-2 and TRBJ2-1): GAGVSQSPSNKVTEKGKDVELRCDPISGHTALYWYRQSLGQGLEFLIYFQGNSAPDKSGLPSDRFSAERTGGSVSTLTIQRTQQEDSAVYLCASSPRSGSYIEQFFGPGTRLTVL.

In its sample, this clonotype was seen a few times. For the CDR3, the DNA is TGTGCCCCGGGAGGGGTGCAGTACTTC. Amino acids: CAPGGVQYF. This chain uses TRBV6-4 with TRBJ2-4; 8 bases match TRBD2. Germline V gene lookup returns CDR1 MRHNA and CDR2 SNTAGT. The CDR3 totals 9 residues. V gave up 11 bases and J gave up 13 bases; unmatched junction bases: 4.

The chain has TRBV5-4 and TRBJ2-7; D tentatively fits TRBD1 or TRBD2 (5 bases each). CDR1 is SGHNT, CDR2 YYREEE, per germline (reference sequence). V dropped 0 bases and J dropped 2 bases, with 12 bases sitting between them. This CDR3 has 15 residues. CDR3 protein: CASSLAGTSPYEQYF. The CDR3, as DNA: TGTGCCAGCAGCTTGGCGGGGACCAGTCCCTACGAGCAGTACTTC.